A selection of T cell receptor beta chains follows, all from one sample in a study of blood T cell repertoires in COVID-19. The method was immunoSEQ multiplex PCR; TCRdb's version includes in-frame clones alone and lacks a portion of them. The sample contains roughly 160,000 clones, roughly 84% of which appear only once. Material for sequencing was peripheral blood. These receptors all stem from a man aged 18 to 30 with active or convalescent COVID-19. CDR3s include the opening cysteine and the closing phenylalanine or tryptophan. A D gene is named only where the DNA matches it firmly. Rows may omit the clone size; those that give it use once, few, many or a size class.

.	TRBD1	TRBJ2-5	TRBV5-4	CASSLFRQGGQETQYF	TGTGCCAGCAGCCTGTTTCGACAGGGTGGTCAAGAGACCCAGTACTTC
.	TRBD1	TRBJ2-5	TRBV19	CATSPGTGVETQYF	TGTGCCACCTCCCCCGGGACAGGGGTAGAGACCCAGTACTTC
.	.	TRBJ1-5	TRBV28	CASSSGIRGPQHF	TGTGCCAGCAGTTCCGGTATTAGGGGACCCCAGCATTTT
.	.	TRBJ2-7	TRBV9	CASSVPPWDTSYEQYF	TGTGCCAGCAGCGTGCCCCCGTGGGACACGTCCTACGAGCAGTACTTC
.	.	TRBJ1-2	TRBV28	CASSLWGQGFLGYTF	TGTGCCAGCAGTTTATGGGGGCAGGGATTCCTTGGCTACACCTTC
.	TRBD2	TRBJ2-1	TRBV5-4	CASSLPPAGGPNEQFF	TGTGCCAGCAGCTTGCCTCCAGCGGGAGGGCCAAATGAGCAGTTCTTC
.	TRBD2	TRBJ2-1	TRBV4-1	CASSQEALAGGPGEQFF	TGCGCCAGCAGCCAAGAGGCGCTAGCGGGGGGGCCTGGCGAGCAGTTCTTC
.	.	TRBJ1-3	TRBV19	CASSIDSRSGNTIYF	TGTGCCAGTAGTATAGACAGTCGCTCTGGAAACACCATATATTTT
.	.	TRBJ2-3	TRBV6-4	CASSEAGGTDTQYF	TGTGCCAGCAGTGAGGCGGGTGGCACAGATACGCAGTATTTT
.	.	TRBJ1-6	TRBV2	CASSGRANASPLHF	TGTGCCAGCAGTGGCAGGGCTAATGCTTCACCCCTCCACTTT
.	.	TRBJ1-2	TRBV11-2	CASSWSRGIYNYGYTF	TGTGCCAGCAGTTGGAGCCGGGGGATTTATAACTATGGCTACACCTTC
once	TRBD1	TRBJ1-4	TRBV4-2	CASSRSGTGRNEKLFF	TGTGCCAGCAGCCGCTCCGGGACAGGGAGGAATGAAAAACTGTTTTTT
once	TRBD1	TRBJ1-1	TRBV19	CASRSPPGQGTWGTEAFF	TGTGCCAGTAGATCCCCCCCCGGACAGGGGACGTGGGGCACTGAAGCTTTCTTT
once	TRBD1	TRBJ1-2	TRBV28	CASSLDRAYGYTF	TGTGCCAGCAGCTTGGACAGGGCCTATGGCTACACCTTC
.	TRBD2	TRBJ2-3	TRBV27	CASSPAGGSVDTQYF	TGTGCCAGCAGCCCAGCGGGAGGAAGTGTGGATACGCAGTATTTT
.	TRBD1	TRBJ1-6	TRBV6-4	CASSERTGFGSPLHF	TGTGCCAGCAGTGAACGGACAGGGTTCGGTTCACCCCTCCACTTT
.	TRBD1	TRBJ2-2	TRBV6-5	CASRAGTGAGELFF	TGTGCCAGCAGAGCAGGGACAGGGGCCGGGGAGCTGTTTTTT